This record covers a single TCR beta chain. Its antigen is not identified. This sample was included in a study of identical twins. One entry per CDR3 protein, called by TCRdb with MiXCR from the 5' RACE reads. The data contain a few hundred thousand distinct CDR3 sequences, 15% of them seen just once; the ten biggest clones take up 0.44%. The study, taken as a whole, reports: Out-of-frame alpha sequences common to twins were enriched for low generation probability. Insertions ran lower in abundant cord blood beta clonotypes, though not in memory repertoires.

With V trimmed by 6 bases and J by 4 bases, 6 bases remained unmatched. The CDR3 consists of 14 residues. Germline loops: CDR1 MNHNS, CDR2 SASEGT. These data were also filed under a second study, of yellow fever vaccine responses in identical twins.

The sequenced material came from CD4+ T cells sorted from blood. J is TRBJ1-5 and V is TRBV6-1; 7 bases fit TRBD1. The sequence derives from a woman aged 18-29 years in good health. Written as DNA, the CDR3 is TGTGCCAGCAGGGACGGGACAGAAAATCAGCCCCAGCATTTT. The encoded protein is CASRDGTENQPQHF.